These 31 T cell receptor beta chains were all obtained from the same sample, sequenced in a study of T cells in Graves' hyperthyroidism and ophthalmopathy. RNA transcripts served as the template for amplifying TCR beta CDR3 regions. Initially, a first-round RT-PCR of the TCR CDR3 employed the HTBI primer set. MiXCR, applied by TCRdb to the multiplex PCR reads, yields one record per CDR3 protein. In the table there are hundreds of thousands of distinct CDR3 sequences, 30% to 40% of which are singletons. Sequencing was carried out using blood. Receptor source: a middle-aged woman with Graves' hyperthyroidism.

This clonotype was seen ten or more times. This rearrangement joins TRBV12-3 or TRBV12-4 to TRBJ2-5; D is unclear. The CDR3 spans 11 residues. The ends were cut back, 4 bases at V and 5 bases at J, with 5 bases in the middle. CDR3 bases: TGTGCCAGCAGTTACGCGGAGACCCAGTACTTC. Encoded protein: CASSYAETQYF.

This clonotype was detected ten times or more. The chain has TRBV12-3 or TRBV12-4 and TRBJ1-1; D unresolved. The V gene lost 3 bases and the J gene lost 1 base, with 6 bases spanning the gap. CDR3 length: 13 residues. CDR3 coding DNA: TGTGCCAGCAGTTTCTTTAGGAACACTGAAGCTTTCTTT. Its translation: CASSFFRNTEAFF.

V gene TRBV6-5 combines with J gene TRBJ1-1; D gene ambiguous. The CDR3 loop spans 15 amino acids. Germline V gives CDR1 MNHEY, CDR2 SVGAGI. The ends were cut back, 0 bases at V and 1 base at J, with 9 bases in the middle. Here the CDR3 DNA reads TGTGCCAGCAGTTACTCGATCTCGGGGAACACTGAAGCTTTCTTT. Protein product: CASSYSISGNTEAFF.

This rearrangement joins TRBV6-1 to TRBJ2-7, with no clear D. With 3 bases removed from V and 7 bases from J, the gap between germline ends came to 7 bases. Germline CDR1 reads MNHNS; CDR2 reads SASEGT. This CDR3 is 11 amino acids long. The CDR3 nucleotides are TGTGCCAGCAGTGAGGGTCTGGAGCAGTACTTC. Protein: CASSEGLEQYF.

This clonotype has just a few counts. This chain joins TRBV5-6 and TRBJ1-2; a possible D gene is TRBD1 (6 bases). V lost 4 bases to trimming and J lost 2 bases, with 18 bases between them. In germline, CDR1 is SGHDT, CDR2 YYEEEE. The CDR3 sequence is 16 residues long. The DNA for the CDR3 is TGTGCCAGCAGCCCTGGGGGGGCAGGGGTCAACTATGGCTACACCTTC. Its protein is CASSPGGAGVNYGYTF.

This clonotype has at least ten counts. The V and J genes are TRBV29-1 and TRBJ1-1, with 10 bases that match TRBD1. Germline V gene sequence: CDR1 SQVTM, CDR2 ANQGSEA. J was trimmed by 7 bases and V by 7 bases; bases with no gene match: 18. The CDR3 runs 16 residues. The DNA for the CDR3 is TGCAGCGCCCAGGGGGACAGGGGTATTCGGGTCGGTGAAGCTTTCTTT. As protein: CSAQGDRGIRVGEAFF.

V and J are TRBV29-1 and TRBJ1-2; maybe TRBD1 (6 bases). The V end lost 4 bases, the J end lost 3 bases, and 9 bases lay between the germline ends. Germline lookup yields CDR1 SQVTM and CDR2 ANQGSEA. CDR3 length: 12 amino acids. The CDR3 DNA follows: TGCAGCGTTGTTTGGACAGACTATGGCTACACCTTC. Translation: CSVVWTDYGYTF. The full variable domain, rest sourced from reference TRBV29-1 and TRBJ1-2, is SAVISQKPSRDICQRGTSLTIQCQVDSQVTMMFWYRQQPGQSLTLIATANQGSEATYESGFVIDKFPISRPNLTFSTLTVSNMSPEDSSIYLCSVVWTDYGYTFGSGTRLTVV.

This chain connects TRBV4-1 to TRBJ1-1, with D tentatively TRBD1 (5 bases). V was cut by 1 base and J by 10 bases, with 19 bases left in between. The germline V gene has CDR1 MGHRA and CDR2 YSYEKL. This CDR3 is built from 15 residues. CDR3 in amino acids: CASSQGRNGEGSAFF. The CDR3 DNA sequence: TGCGCCAGCAGCCAAGGTAGAAACGGAGAGGGGTCAGCTTTCTTT.

V usage is TRBV7-2 and J usage is TRBJ2-7, with 14 bases matching TRBD2. The CDR3 consists of 19 residues. V lost 1 base to trimming and J lost 0 bases; unmatched junction nucleotides: 8. The V gene's germline CDR1 is SGHTA and CDR2 FQGNSA. In DNA form, the CDR3 reads TGTGCCAGCAGCTTAGGGGGGACTAGCGGGAGAAGGGTCTCCTACGAGCAGTACTTC. Its translation: CASSLGGTSGRRVSYEQYF. Full variable domain (missing parts from reference TRBV7-2 and TRBJ2-7): GAGVSQSPSNKVTEKGKDVELRCDPISGHTALYWYRQSLGQGLEFLIYFQGNSAPDKSGLPSDRFSAERTGGSVSTLTIQRTQQEDSAVYLCASSLGGTSGRRVSYEQYFGPGTRLTVT.

The chain recombines TRBV13 with TRBJ1-1, with D possibly matching TRBD1 (5 bases). Germline lookup yields CDR1 PRHDT and CDR2 FYEKMQ (reference sequence). There are 16 residues in the CDR3. The V end lost 5 bases, the J end lost 6 bases, and 22 bases lay between the germline ends. Here the CDR3 reads CASSPPSPDRSAEAFF. CDR3 sequence (DNA): TGTGCCAGCAGCCCACCTTCGCCCGACAGATCGGCTGAAGCTTTCTTT.

This clonotype was counted many times. V is TRBV10-3 and J is TRBJ2-5; D may be TRBD2 (5 bases). Germline CDR1 ENHRY, CDR2 SYGVKD. The CDR3 extends over 13 amino acids. Trimming pared 8 bases from V and 2 bases from J, leaving 12 bases between. The CDR3 here is CAIRQGGQETQYF. In nucleotides, the CDR3 is TGTGCCATCCGACAAGGCGGGCAAGAGACCCAGTACTTC.

V gene TRBV5-1 combines with J gene TRBJ2-5, with D maybe TRBD2 (6 bases). Trimming took 2 bases from V and 7 from J, leaving 15 bases between them. The germline CDR1 and CDR2 sequences are SGHRS and YFSETQ. The CDR3 is 14 residues long. This CDR3 reads CASSFGGERVTQYF. CDR3 in DNA: TGCGCCAGCAGCTTCGGCGGGGAGAGGGTGACCCAGTACTTC.

The chain carries TRBV7-2 and TRBJ1-1, with D perhaps TRBD1 (6 bases). The germline CDR1 and CDR2 sequences are SGHTA and FQGNSA. There are 15 residues in the CDR3. Trimming took 1 base from V and 4 from J, leaving 13 bases between them. The CDR3 sequence is CASSLVLGASTEAFF. The CDR3 nucleotides are TGTGCCAGCAGCTTAGTTCTGGGGGCAAGCACTGAAGCTTTCTTT.

The CDR3 DNA sequence: TGTGCCAGCAGCCAAGATAGGGGACAGGGAGGAGGGGAGCAGTACTTC. As protein: CASSQDRGQGGGEQYF. The rearrangement links TRBV7-9 to TRBJ2-7; 9 positions match TRBD1. V trimming: 5 bases; J trimming: 7 bases; junction bases outside the gene matches: 15. This CDR3 contains 16 residues. The V gene's germline CDR1 is SEHNR and CDR2 FQNEAQ (reference sequence).

This clonotype came up many times. The rearrangement joins TRBV10-3 to TRBJ2-7; no clear D. CDR3 length equals 12 residues. Trimming left V 3 bases short and J 4 bases short, with 7 bases between. Germline-derived CDR1 and CDR2 are ENHRY and SYGVKD. The CDR3 spells CAISDGLYEQYF. The CDR3 nucleotides are TGTGCCATCAGTGATGGCCTTTACGAGCAGTACTTC.

This clonotype was seen only once. A read error is possible here, since a much larger clone lies one base away. The CDR3 does not end in the conserved phenylalanine or tryptophan, so this is likely a read error. The chain links TRBV2 to TRBJ2-7; perhaps D is TRBD1 or TRBD2 (5 bases each). The CDR3 is 14 amino acids. V was cut by 9 bases and J by 2 bases, with 17 bases left in between. Germline CDR1 reads SNHLY; CDR2 reads FYNNEI. DNA for the CDR3: TGTGCCAGTCATACCGGGACGTCTACCTACGAGCAGTACCTC. This sequence encodes CASHTGTSTYEQYL.

The CDR3 DNA follows: TGCAGTGCTAGACTGTCGGAGGGACACAATCAGCCCCAGCATTTT. Encoded protein: CSARLSEGHNQPQHF. The chain is built from TRBV20-1 and TRBJ1-5; TRBD1 is a possible D gene (6 bases). The CDR3 extends over 15 amino acids. Deletions cut 2 bases from V and 3 bases from J, with 14 bases between. The germline gives CDR1 DFQATT, CDR2 SNEGSKA (reference sequence).

This clonotype was recorded a few times. The V and J genes are TRBV19 and TRBJ1-4; the D gene is possibly TRBD1 (5 bases). V was shortened by 9 bases and J by 1 base, with 9 bases between the two germline ends. Germline CDR1 reads LNHDA; CDR2 reads SQIVND (reference sequence). The CDR3 has 13 amino acids. CDR3 coding DNA: TGTGCCAGCAGGGTTGAAACTAATGAAAAACTGTTTTTT. Translated: CASRVETNEKLFF.

This clonotype was detected only a few times. The rearrangement links TRBV5-1 to TRBJ1-1, with D unclear. The CDR3 covers 16 residues. Germline CDR1 is SGHRS and CDR2 is YFSETQ. The V end lost 4 bases, the J end lost 1 base, and 17 bases lay between the germline ends. DNA for the CDR3: TGCGCCAGCAGCCCCCGATTGGAGACGAAGAACACTGAAGCTTTCTTT. Protein sequence: CASSPRLETKNTEAFF.

The gene calls are TRBV28 and TRBJ2-5; D uncertain. V lost 4 bases to trimming and J lost 2 bases, with 14 bases between them. Germline loops: CDR1 MDHEN, CDR2 SYDVKM. This CDR3 region has 15 residues. The CDR3: CASSSLTGIQETQYF. CDR3 nucleotides: TGTGCCAGCAGTTCCCTGACTGGTATACAAGAGACCCAGTACTTC.

The genes are TRBV11-2 and TRBJ2-2; D is possibly TRBD2 (6 bases). This CDR3 contains 15 residues. Germline V gene data show CDR1 as SGHAT and CDR2 as FQNNGV. The V gene lost 5 bases and the J gene lost 4 bases, with 14 bases spanning the gap. The chain's CDR3 is CASSLFGSATGELFF. The CDR3 DNA reads TGTGCCAGCAGCCTATTCGGGAGTGCCACCGGGGAGCTGTTTTTT.

The chain joins TRBV20-1 to TRBJ1-4; 7 bases map to TRBD1. The germline V gene has CDR1 DFQATT and CDR2 SNEGSKA (reference sequence). Germline trimming cut 1 base from V and 8 bases from J; bases unmatched to any gene: 7. CDR3 size: 14 residues. The CDR3 here is CSARVEGQIEKLFF. The CDR3 nucleotides are TGCAGTGCTAGAGTTGAGGGACAGATCGAAAAACTGTTTTTT.

The chain carries TRBV7-8 and TRBJ1-1; D is unclear. The CDR3 has 17 residues. Germline CDR1 and CDR2: SGHVS and FQNEAQ. The V gene lost 1 base and the J gene lost 0 bases, with 15 bases spanning the gap. CDR3 in amino acids: CASSLVNPGQMNTEAFF. CDR3 DNA sequence: TGTGCCAGCAGCTTAGTTAACCCGGGCCAAATGAACACTGAAGCTTTCTTT.

This clonotype has more than one count but fewer than ten. This chain uses TRBV6-6 with TRBJ2-2; D unclear. Germline CDR1 is MNHNY and CDR2 is SVGAGI (reference sequence). Between the trimmed V and J ends, which lost 10 bases and 6 bases, there was a span of 12 bases. The CDR3 spans 12 residues. DNA for the CDR3: TGTGCCACAGCCTACCCTCCCGGGGAGCTGTTTTTT. The encoded protein is CATAYPPGELFF.

This clonotype was counted only a few times. The rearrangement uses TRBV28 and TRBJ1-6, with D possibly matching TRBD1 (5 bases). V lost 4 bases and J 0 bases, leaving 10 bases between the germline ends. The germline CDR1 and CDR2 sequences are MDHEN and SYDVKM. CDR3 length: 16 amino acids. DNA for the CDR3: TGTGCCAGCAGTTCCCCAGGGAGCTCCTATAATTCACCCCTCCACTTT. Amino acid sequence: CASSSPGSSYNSPLHF.

Notes on this clonotype: A much larger clone lies one base from this, so it may be a read error. The rearrangement links TRBV7-2 to TRBJ1-6, with D possibly matching TRBD1 (6 bases). The ends were cut back, 5 bases at V and 8 bases at J, with 22 bases in the middle. Per germline, CDR1 SGHTA and CDR2 FQGNSA. The CDR3 loop spans 17 amino acids. In DNA form, the CDR3 reads TGTGCCAGCAGCCACGGGACCCCGGGGGCCGAGGATTCACCCCTCCACTTT. Translation: CASSHGTPGAEDSPLHF.

The rearrangement links TRBV5-1 to TRBJ2-6; TRBD1 matches at 9 bases. The CDR3 extends over 17 amino acids. The V and J ends lost 1 base and 3 bases, in that order; junction bases with no gene match: 5. Germline-derived CDR1 and CDR2 are SGHRS and YFSETQ. The DNA for the CDR3 is TGCGCCAGCAGCTTGACAGGGGGCGCGGGTGGGGCCAACGTCCTGACTTTC. This gives the protein CASSLTGGAGGANVLTF.

The CDR3: CSAPRMGSGANVLTF. The DNA for the CDR3 is TGCAGTGCTCCTCGGATGGGCTCTGGGGCCAACGTCCTGACTTTC. The chain joins TRBV20-1 to TRBJ2-6; D not resolved. Between the trimmed V and J ends, which lost 5 bases and 0 bases, there was a span of 11 bases. CDR1 DFQATT and CDR2 SNEGSKA come from the germline V gene (reference sequence). The CDR3 consists of 15 residues.

The chain is built from TRBV7-2 and TRBJ2-7; TRBD2 might be the D (6 bases). The V end lost 2 bases, the J end lost 3 bases, and 11 bases lay between the germline ends. The CDR3 has 14 residues. Per the germline V gene, CDR1 is SGHTA and CDR2 is FQGNSA. As DNA, the CDR3 is TGTGCCAGCAGCTTACAGAAGACTAGCTACGAGCAGTACTTC. It translates to CASSLQKTSYEQYF.

This chain joins TRBV5-1 and TRBJ1-2; a weak D match, TRBD1 (5 bases). Germline CDR1 and CDR2: SGHRS and YFSETQ. The CDR3 is made up of 15 amino acids. V lost 0 bases, J lost 0 bases, and 9 bases lay in between. DNA for the CDR3: TGCGCCAGCAGCTTGGTTCAGGGCTCTAACTATGGCTACACCTTC. Its protein is CASSLVQGSNYGYTF.

This clonotype showed up many times. The CDR3, as DNA: TGCAGCGTTGAAGGAGGGGTTGGGGCCAACGTCCTGACTTTC. Protein product: CSVEGGVGANVLTF. This rearrangement joins TRBV29-1 to TRBJ2-6, with D perhaps TRBD1 or TRBD2 (5 bases each). This CDR3 region has 14 residues. The V gene lost 1 base and the J gene lost 3 bases, with 7 bases spanning the gap. Germline CDR1 reads SQVTM; CDR2 reads ANQGSEA.